This is a list of T cell receptor beta chains from one sample in a study of long-term antiretroviral therapy in people with HIV. Libraries were prepared by immunoSEQ multiplex PCR; TCRdb keeps only in-frame clonotypes and omits some of them. The table records about 22,000 clones, 86% of them present only once. The sequencing used unsorted PBMCs, collected 1.8 years before starting antiretroviral therapy. The receptors derive from a woman in her twenties or thirties with HIV. The conserved cysteine and the conserved F or W are not part of the CDR3 here. The order of the fields is V gene, clone size, J gene, CDR3 protein. Clone sizes are given selectively: once, few, many, or a class where the clone is expanded.

v_call: TRBV29-1; clone_size: -; j_call: TRBJ1-1; cdr3_aa: SASGTVNTEAF
v_call: TRBV7-9; clone_size: -; j_call: TRBJ1-6; cdr3_aa: ASSRDSAFDNSPLH
v_call: TRBV6-6; clone_size: -; j_call: TRBJ1-2; cdr3_aa: ASSPDAGTYGYT
v_call: TRBV10-3; clone_size: -; j_call: TRBJ2-3; cdr3_aa: ATLAASTDTQY
v_call: TRBV7-7; clone_size: -; j_call: TRBJ1-1; cdr3_aa: ASSLDSGRSTEAF
v_call: TRBV4-1; clone_size: -; j_call: TRBJ2-2; cdr3_aa: ASSQETGPGPFLNTGELF
v_call: TRBV9; clone_size: -; j_call: TRBJ1-5; cdr3_aa: ASGGYSNQPQH
v_call: TRBV2; clone_size: few; j_call: TRBJ1-2; cdr3_aa: ASSETLDSYGYT
v_call: TRBV5-1; clone_size: -; j_call: TRBJ2-5; cdr3_aa: ASSGGTAQETQY
v_call: TRBV6-4; clone_size: -; j_call: TRBJ1-1; cdr3_aa: ASSDGDRGRGTEAF
v_call: TRBV6-1; clone_size: -; j_call: TRBJ2-1; cdr3_aa: ASSERGRATGEQF
v_call: TRBV27; clone_size: -; j_call: TRBJ2-1; cdr3_aa: ASSYSQRAYSSYNEQF
v_call: TRBV6-5; clone_size: -; j_call: TRBJ1-6; cdr3_aa: ASSYSRDWYNSPLH
v_call: TRBV7-2; clone_size: -; j_call: TRBJ2-3; cdr3_aa: ASSLVHLAGGITDTQY
v_call: TRBV30; clone_size: -; j_call: TRBJ2-7; cdr3_aa: AWSKGVDYEQY
v_call: TRBV5-6; clone_size: few; j_call: TRBJ2-6; cdr3_aa: ASSLVAGGGGANVLT
v_call: TRBV5-1; clone_size: once; j_call: TRBJ1-6; cdr3_aa: ASSLGGAHNSPLH
v_call: TRBV10-3; clone_size: -; j_call: TRBJ2-3; cdr3_aa: AISEGNGDTQY
v_call: TRBV11-2; clone_size: -; j_call: TRBJ2-5; cdr3_aa: ASSLDLSRRSGTETQY
v_call: TRBV11-2; clone_size: -; j_call: TRBJ1-1; cdr3_aa: ASSSLQGFSEAF
v_call: TRBV23-1; clone_size: -; j_call: TRBJ2-1; cdr3_aa: ASSQGLVYNEQF
v_call: TRBV5-6; clone_size: -; j_call: TRBJ2-3; cdr3_aa: ASSLVRGGGTQY
v_call: TRBV27; clone_size: few; j_call: TRBJ2-1; cdr3_aa: ASGGTEQF
v_call: TRBV5-8; clone_size: -; j_call: TRBJ1-5; cdr3_aa: ASSFQKDQPQH
v_call: TRBV5-5; clone_size: -; j_call: TRBJ1-3; cdr3_aa: ASKTGAGNTIY
v_call: TRBV6-1; clone_size: -; j_call: TRBJ2-3; cdr3_aa: ASSEDLTSLADTQY
v_call: TRBV5-4; clone_size: -; j_call: TRBJ2-5; cdr3_aa: ASSLYGQETQY
v_call: TRBV5-1; clone_size: -; j_call: TRBJ2-3; cdr3_aa: ASSLVWTSADTQY
v_call: TRBV5-6; clone_size: -; j_call: TRBJ2-6; cdr3_aa: ASTSISGANVLT
v_call: TRBV27; clone_size: -; j_call: TRBJ1-6; cdr3_aa: ASRVSGSPLH
v_call: TRBV5-1; clone_size: -; j_call: TRBJ1-2; cdr3_aa: ASSLRQGTYGYT
v_call: TRBV5-4; clone_size: once; j_call: TRBJ2-2; cdr3_aa: ASSLTGTYTGELF
v_call: TRBV6-1; clone_size: -; j_call: TRBJ1-1; cdr3_aa: ASEGRRGSTEAF
v_call: TRBV6-5; clone_size: -; j_call: TRBJ2-6; cdr3_aa: ASSSISGFGANVLT
v_call: TRBV19; clone_size: -; j_call: TRBJ2-3; cdr3_aa: ASSEQRDTQY
v_call: TRBV9; clone_size: -; j_call: TRBJ1-2; cdr3_aa: ASSTGTTPNYGYT
v_call: TRBV2; clone_size: -; j_call: TRBJ1-4; cdr3_aa: ASRARQVLDEKLF
v_call: TRBV5-1; clone_size: -; j_call: TRBJ1-3; cdr3_aa: ASSERKNSGNTIY
v_call: TRBV28; clone_size: -; j_call: TRBJ1-3; cdr3_aa: ASSLPLGGIGPGNTIY
v_call: TRBV7-9; clone_size: once; j_call: TRBJ2-1; cdr3_aa: AMGGSSYNEQF
v_call: TRBV9; clone_size: once; j_call: TRBJ1-2; cdr3_aa: ASSEVLETGLGYT
v_call: TRBV5-1; clone_size: -; j_call: TRBJ2-2; cdr3_aa: ASRQVAVKTGELF
v_call: TRBV5-5; clone_size: -; j_call: TRBJ1-5; cdr3_aa: ASSPVPGTGRIWSNQPQH
v_call: TRBV30; clone_size: few; j_call: TRBJ1-6; cdr3_aa: AWRTGQQNSPLH
v_call: TRBV7-2; clone_size: -; j_call: TRBJ2-2; cdr3_aa: ASSLEEYLNTGELF
v_call: TRBV19; clone_size: -; j_call: TRBJ1-2; cdr3_aa: ASADRGRNYGYT
v_call: TRBV10-3; clone_size: -; j_call: TRBJ1-1; cdr3_aa: AITLGQENTEAF
v_call: TRBV29-1; clone_size: -; j_call: TRBJ1-6; cdr3_aa: SARDSSYNSPLH
v_call: TRBV18; clone_size: once; j_call: TRBJ2-2; cdr3_aa: ASSPPSGRAGELF
v_call: TRBV15; clone_size: -; j_call: TRBJ2-5; cdr3_aa: ATSRDKVQETQY
v_call: TRBV18; clone_size: -; j_call: TRBJ1-1; cdr3_aa: ASSPLEQGLGTEAF
v_call: TRBV19; clone_size: -; j_call: TRBJ2-1; cdr3_aa: ASSIDSSTYYNEQF
v_call: TRBV7-6; clone_size: -; j_call: TRBJ1-1; cdr3_aa: ASSSGTANTEAF
v_call: TRBV19; clone_size: few; j_call: TRBJ2-7; cdr3_aa: ASSLGLWNGEQY
v_call: TRBV6-1; clone_size: -; j_call: TRBJ2-4; cdr3_aa: ASSEVGTENIQY
v_call: TRBV5-6; clone_size: -; j_call: TRBJ1-5; cdr3_aa: ASSLAGGQPQH
v_call: TRBV19; clone_size: -; j_call: TRBJ2-3; cdr3_aa: ASSLRTGADTQY
v_call: TRBV30; clone_size: -; j_call: TRBJ2-2; cdr3_aa: AWRELAAGGTGELF
v_call: TRBV7-8; clone_size: -; j_call: TRBJ2-6; cdr3_aa: ASSLFRSGANVLT
v_call: TRBV19; clone_size: -; j_call: TRBJ2-2; cdr3_aa: ASSILAGGPAGELF